This is a list of T cell receptor beta chains from one sample in a study of lymphopenia after photon versus proton radiotherapy. Sequencing was performed with immunoSEQ multiplex PCR; in TCRdb, only in-frame clones are kept and a portion is missing. The repertoire has approximately 23,000 clones, approximately 90% of them found once; the top ten carry roughly 11%. Sequencing was performed on peripheral blood, taken from a patient treated with proton-based radiotherapy. The receptors originated from a man older than 75 with esophageal cancer. CDR3s include the opening cysteine and the closing phenylalanine or tryptophan. D genes are given only for firm matches. Expanded clones get a size class; other rows say once, few or many, or leave the size out.

j_gene	d_gene	v_gene	abundance	CDR3aa	CDR3nt
TRBJ1-2	TRBD1	TRBV6-5	few	CASSGPRTGTYGYTF	TGTGCCAGCAGTGGACCAAGGACAGGAACGTATGGCTACACCTTC
TRBJ1-2	NA	TRBV7-9	NA	CASRTANYGYTF	TGTGCCAGCAGGACAGCAAACTATGGCTACACCTTC
TRBJ2-3	NA	TRBV6-1	NA	CASSERDGEDTQYF	TGTGCCAGCAGTGAACGAGATGGGGAAGATACGCAGTATTTT
TRBJ1-3	NA	TRBV18	NA	CASSPWGLTGNTIYF	TGTGCCAGCTCCCCTTGGGGACTTACTGGAAACACCATATATTTT
TRBJ2-7	NA	TRBV27	NA	CASSFRLSGWEYF	TGTGCCAGCAGTTTCAGGTTGTCGGGGTGGGAGTACTTC
TRBJ1-1	NA	TRBV7-9	few	CASSLGRHTEAFF	TGTGCCAGCAGCTTGGGCAGGCACACTGAAGCTTTCTTT
TRBJ1-6	NA	TRBV9	NA	CASSPQGDSPLHF	TGTGCCAGCAGCCCTCAGGGAGATTCACCCCTCCACTTT
TRBJ1-5	NA	TRBV5-1	NA	CASSSGDSNQPQHF	TGCGCCAGCAGCTCAGGAGATAGCAATCAGCCCCAGCATTTT
TRBJ2-1	TRBD1	TRBV7-8	NA	CASSPALGGVYNEQFF	TGTGCCAGCAGCCCGGCATTAGGGGGCGTCTACAATGAGCAGTTCTTC
TRBJ1-5	NA	TRBV15	once	CATSTAPPYSQPQHF	TGTGCCACCAGCACCGCCCCCCCTTACAGCCAGCCCCAGCATTTT
TRBJ1-5	NA	TRBV19	NA	CASTYHTRDQPQHF	TGTGCCAGTACCTATCATACCCGGGATCAGCCCCAGCATTTT
TRBJ2-1	TRBD2	TRBV10-1	NA	CASGPSGGRAYNEQFF	TGCGCCAGCGGTCCTAGCGGGGGGCGAGCCTACAATGAGCAGTTCTTC
TRBJ1-2	NA	TRBV9	NA	CASSVGTGANYGYTF	TGTGCCAGCAGCGTCGGCACCGGAGCTAACTATGGCTACACCTTC
TRBJ1-4	NA	TRBV27	NA	CASGRDARKEKLFF	TGTGCCAGCGGACGGGACGCCCGGAAAGAAAAACTGTTTTTT
TRBJ1-5	NA	TRBV28	NA	CASSSRGQPQHF	TGTGCCAGCAGTTCCCGGGGTCAGCCCCAGCATTTT
TRBJ1-2	TRBD1	TRBV30	NA	CAWSATGGGTF	TGTGCCTGGAGTGCCACAGGGGGCGGCACCTTC
TRBJ1-2	TRBD1	TRBV4-3	once	CASSPSPGQEYGYTF	TGCGCCAGCAGCCCTAGCCCGGGACAGGAATATGGCTACACCTTC
TRBJ1-1	NA	TRBV30	NA	CAWKSRTEAFF	TGTGCCTGGAAGTCCAGGACTGAAGCTTTCTTT
TRBJ2-7	NA	TRBV7-2	NA	CASSLDWNFYYEQYF	TGTGCCAGCAGCTTGGACTGGAACTTCTACTACGAGCAGTACTTC
TRBJ2-3	NA	TRBV18	NA	CASSPVRGGDTQYF	TGTGCCAGCTCACCAGTCAGGGGTGGAGATACGCAGTATTTT
TRBJ2-7	NA	TRBV30	NA	CAWSDTGVEQYF	TGTGCCTGGAGTGATACGGGCGTCGAGCAGTACTTC
TRBJ2-1	TRBD1	TRBV4-3	NA	CASSQGQGWEQFF	TGCGCCAGCAGCCAGGGACAGGGATGGGAGCAGTTCTTC
TRBJ2-4	NA	TRBV6-6	NA	CASRDDGEKYF	TGTGCCAGCAGGGACGACGGGGAGAAGTACTTC
TRBJ2-2	TRBD1	TRBV10-3	NA	CATTRQGKNTGELFF	TGTGCCACAACGAGACAGGGAAAAAACACCGGGGAGCTGTTTTTT
TRBJ2-1	TRBD2	TRBV14	NA	CASSQDSGLAGHNEQFF	TGTGCCAGCAGCCAAGATTCAGGACTAGCGGGGCACAATGAGCAGTTCTTC
TRBJ1-1	NA	TRBV5-5	NA	CASTLGGANTEAFF	TGTGCCAGCACCCTGGGGGGGGCGAACACTGAAGCTTTCTTT
TRBJ2-7	TRBD1	TRBV5-5	medium-sized	CASRRTGTDTYEQYF	TGTGCCAGCAGGCGGACCGGGACAGATACCTACGAGCAGTACTTC
TRBJ2-5	NA	TRBV15	NA	CATSRALGVETQYF	TGTGCCACCAGCAGAGCATTGGGGGTGGAGACCCAGTACTTC
TRBJ1-3	NA	TRBV19	once	CASSFGGELDDTIYF	TGTGCCAGTAGTTTTGGCGGGGAGCTGGATGACACCATATATTTT
TRBJ2-3	TRBD2	TRBV5-4	NA	CASSSLAGGPTDTQYF	TGTGCCAGCAGCAGTCTAGCGGGGGGGCCCACAGATACGCAGTATTTT
TRBJ2-3	NA	TRBV6-6	NA	CASSFPKTTDTQYF	TGTGCCAGCAGTTTTCCGAAGACCACAGATACGCAGTATTTT
TRBJ1-2	TRBD1	TRBV7-2	NA	CASSPQTGGGYGYTF	TGTGCCAGCAGCCCCCAGACAGGGGGAGGCTATGGCTACACCTTC
TRBJ2-3	TRBD2	TRBV10-2	NA	CASSLGTSGGTRYSTDTQYF	TGCGCCAGCAGTTTGGGGACTAGCGGGGGAACCCGTTACAGCACAGATACGCAGTATTTT
TRBJ2-3	NA	TRBV15	few	CATSRGASTDTQYF	TGTGCCACCAGCAGGGGCGCGAGCACAGATACGCAGTATTTT
TRBJ1-1	TRBD1	TRBV5-1	once	CASSFGTGGTEAFF	TGCGCCAGCAGCTTCGGGACAGGGGGCACTGAAGCTTTCTTT
TRBJ2-1	NA	TRBV5-1	NA	CASSLSSRAYNEQFF	TGCGCCAGCAGCTTGTCCTCCCGGGCCTACAATGAGCAGTTCTTC
TRBJ1-2	NA	TRBV27	NA	CASSPTGRRGYGYTF	TGTGCCAGCAGCCCAACAGGGAGGAGGGGCTATGGCTACACCTTC
TRBJ1-5	TRBD1	TRBV27	NA	CASRKDRDSGQPQHF	TGTGCCAGCAGAAAGGACAGGGACAGCGGTCAGCCCCAGCATTTT
TRBJ2-1	NA	TRBV28	NA	CASSLGIYEQFF	TGTGCCAGCAGTTTAGGAATCTATGAGCAGTTCTTC
TRBJ1-2	NA	TRBV16	NA	CASNQDGYGYTF	TGTGCCAGCAACCAGGACGGCTATGGCTACACCTTC
TRBJ2-1	TRBD2	TRBV30	NA	CAWSVGGGSNEQFF	TGTGCCTGGAGTGTAGGCGGGGGGAGCAATGAGCAGTTCTTC